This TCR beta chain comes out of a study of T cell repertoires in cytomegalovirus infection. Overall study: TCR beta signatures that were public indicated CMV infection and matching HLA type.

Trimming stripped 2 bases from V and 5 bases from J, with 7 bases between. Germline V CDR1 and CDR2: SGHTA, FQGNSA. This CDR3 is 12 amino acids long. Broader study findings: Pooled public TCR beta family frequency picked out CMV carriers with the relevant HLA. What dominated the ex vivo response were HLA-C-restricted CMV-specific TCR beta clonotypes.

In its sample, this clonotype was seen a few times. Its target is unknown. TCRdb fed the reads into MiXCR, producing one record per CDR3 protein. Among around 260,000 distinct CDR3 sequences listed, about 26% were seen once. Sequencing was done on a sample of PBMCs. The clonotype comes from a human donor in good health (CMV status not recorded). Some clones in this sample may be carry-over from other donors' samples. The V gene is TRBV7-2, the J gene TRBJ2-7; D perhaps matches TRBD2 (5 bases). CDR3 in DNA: TGTGCCAGCAGCTTATACGGGGACGAGCAGTACTTC. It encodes CASSLYGDEQYF.